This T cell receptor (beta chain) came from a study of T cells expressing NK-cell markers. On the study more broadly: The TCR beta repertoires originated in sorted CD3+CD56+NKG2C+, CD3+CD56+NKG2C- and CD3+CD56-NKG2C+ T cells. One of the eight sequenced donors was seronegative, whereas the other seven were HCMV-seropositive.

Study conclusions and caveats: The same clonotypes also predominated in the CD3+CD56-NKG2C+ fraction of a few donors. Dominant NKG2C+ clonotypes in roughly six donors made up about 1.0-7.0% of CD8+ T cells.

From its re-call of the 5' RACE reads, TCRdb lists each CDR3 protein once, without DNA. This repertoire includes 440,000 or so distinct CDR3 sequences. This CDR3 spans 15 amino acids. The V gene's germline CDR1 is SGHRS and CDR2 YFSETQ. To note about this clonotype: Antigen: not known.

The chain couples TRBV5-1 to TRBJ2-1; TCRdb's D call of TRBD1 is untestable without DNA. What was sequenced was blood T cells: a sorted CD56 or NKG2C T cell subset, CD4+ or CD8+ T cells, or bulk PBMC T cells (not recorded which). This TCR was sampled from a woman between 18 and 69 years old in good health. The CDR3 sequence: CASSLLGTGVYEQFF.